Here is one TCR beta chain with its context. The data were taken from a study of tumor-infiltrating lymphocytes in primary liver carcinoma. Looking at the study overall: Sample yields, roughly 3.5 to 7.13 million productive TCRbeta reads, were similar across the tissue types.

From unsorted bulk tissue weighing roughly 17-31 mg, DNA and RNA were co-extracted. Every one of the tumor samples had a viable tumor cell content above 75%. The template, roughly 510 ng total RNA, yielded TCR beta cDNA made with a constant-region primer. Each TCR beta library was derived from three nested multiplex PCR rounds that employed slightly modified ARM-PCR. TCRdb re-called the multiplex PCR reads with MiXCR, one entry per CDR3 protein. Of 120,000 or so distinct CDR3 sequences in the sample, roughly three fifths are singletons; the top ten hold about a tenth. This TCR came from a woman aged 55-70 years with primary liver carcinoma and hepatitis B virus infection. The sequenced material came from liver tumor tissue from sampling region 1. The subset denotes: tumor region T1, superior pole.

The CDR3 DNA is TGTGCCAGCAGCTTGGGGCCCGGACCCACAGATACGCAGTATTTT. This encodes CASSLGPGPTDTQYF. This chain connects TRBV11-1 to TRBJ2-3, with D tentatively TRBD1 (5 bases). The ends were cut back, 3 bases at V and 2 bases at J, with 12 bases in the middle. Germline loops: CDR1 SGHAT, CDR2 FQDESV (reference sequence). The CDR3 length is 15 residues.